The source of this TCR beta chain is a study of shared clonotypes between healthy human individuals. Measured with immunoSEQ multiplex PCR; TCRdb has only the in-frame clones, and not every one. The sample shows over 2,000,000 clones, around 95% of them seen only once. Terminally differentiated effector memory CD45RA+ cells were excluded from the naive CD8 cells, which were CD45RO-negative and positively selected for CCR7. The sample comprised naive CD8+ T cells from PBMCs. The TCR was taken from a man aged 18 to 35 in good health. Some clones in this sample may be carry-over from other donors' samples.

The DNA for the CDR3 is TGTGCCAGCAGCCACCCGGGTCTAGCGGGAATCGACTTATACAATGAGCAGTTCTTC. Amino acid sequence: CASSHPGLAGIDLYNEQFF. The V and J genes are TRBV7-9 and TRBJ2-1; 9 bases are shared with TRBD2. Germline-derived CDR1 and CDR2 are SEHNR and FQNEAQ (reference sequence). Trimming took 5 bases from V and 4 from J; bases not matched to a gene: 18. The CDR3 runs 19 residues.